This is a list of T cell receptor beta chains from one sample in a study of cytomegalovirus exposure and HLA in healthy donors. Sequencing was performed with immunoSEQ multiplex PCR; in TCRdb, only in-frame clones are kept and a portion is missing. The sample carries about 200,000 clones, 80% to 90% recorded once. The sequenced sample consisted of PBMCs. Receptor source: a man younger than 45 in good health and CMV-seronegative. Each CDR3 is given without its conserved first and last residue.

v_gene,len,j_gene,CDR3aa
TRBV14,10,TRBJ1-2,ASSHPQGTVT
TRBV4-1,11,TRBJ2-3,ASSRDSRNTQY
TRBV18,12,TRBJ1-4,ASSHGSTNEKLF
TRBV27,12,TRBJ1-5,ASSLTGGGQPQH
TRBV5-1,11,TRBJ2-5,ASSPTTPGVRY
TRBV27,12,TRBJ2-7,ASSWGQGPYEQY
TRBV5-1,12,TRBJ1-3,ASSPVSSGNTIY
TRBV6-1,12,TRBJ2-7,ASRRDRGTYEQY
TRBV5-5,13,TRBJ1-1,ASSLVLHTDTEAF
TRBV11-2,15,TRBJ2-7,ASSFPIAGTSAYEQY
TRBV5-5,13,TRBJ2-7,ASSETSGGANEQY
TRBV27,13,TRBJ2-3,ASSPMARNTDTQY
TRBV5-6,10,TRBJ2-2,ASSLVELELF
TRBV5-1,15,TRBJ2-2,ASSLTGKVQGTGELF
TRBV9,13,TRBJ2-5,ASSVEGTTQETQY
TRBV6-6,12,TRBJ2-7,ASSVRGGTYEQY
TRBV4-3,17,TRBJ1-4,ASSQDRQGLLAANEKLF
TRBV28,12,TRBJ2-2,ASSFDSYTGELF
TRBV7-2,13,TRBJ2-3,ASSLVWGHTDTQY
TRBV28,13,TRBJ2-1,ASSRGSRSYNEQF
TRBV5-4,14,TRBJ1-4,ASSLTTGGDDEKLF
TRBV27,13,TRBJ2-1,ASSGGGPLENEQF
TRBV27,11,TRBJ2-3,ASRLGGTDTQY
TRBV4-3,13,TRBJ2-1,ASSSRLADYNEQF
TRBV28,16,TRBJ2-1,ASRSGTGITPLHNEQF
TRBV5-1,12,TRBJ1-1,ASSMDSGSTEAF
TRBV6-1,11,TRBJ1-4,ASRGGLGEKLF
TRBV6-5,14,TRBJ1-5,ASSYSNSPRNQPQH
TRBV10-3,12,TRBJ1-5,AISATGGNQPQH
TRBV7-3,11,TRBJ2-7,ASSLTEVGEQY
TRBV4-1,15,TRBJ2-3,ASSQPLGRGAGDTQY
TRBV6-1,13,TRBJ1-2,ASSEGGQGASGYT
TRBV27,11,TRBJ1-5,ASSLWLNQPQH
TRBV18,15,TRBJ2-5,ASSPRPGTGKRETQY
TRBV29-1,12,TRBJ2-3,SVRSGGRTDTQY
TRBV6-1,13,TRBJ1-4,ASSESQFNVEKLF
TRBV6-5,13,TRBJ1-5,ASSYSRGPNQPQH
TRBV28,14,TRBJ1-6,ASVVGGGHKHSPLH
TRBV7-9,13,TRBJ1-4,ASSLRTGGNEKLF
TRBV6-1,13,TRBJ2-7,ASSRGQGTSYEQY
TRBV6-5,13,TRBJ2-7,ASRAGQGASYEQY
TRBV4-1,15,TRBJ1-2,ASSQEGTGPTNYGYT
TRBV5-3,12,TRBJ2-2,ARSPRGGHGELF
TRBV28,15,TRBJ2-7,ASSSPGRGIWSYEQY
TRBV9,14,TRBJ2-1,ASSVDPAGALNEQF
TRBV11-3,14,TRBJ2-3,ASSPGSGGVTDTQY
TRBV5-6,14,TRBJ1-6,ASSLAGRGYNSPLH
TRBV5-1,14,TRBJ1-4,ASSFLQGAFGEKLF
TRBV15,11,TRBJ2-5,ATSPGTVETQY
TRBV28,12,TRBJ1-3,ASSFPPTGGPIY
TRBV18,12,TRBJ2-2,ASSEVERSGELF
TRBV28,11,TRBJ2-5,ASSLGLQETQY
TRBV28,12,TRBJ1-5,ASGEQGSNQPQH
TRBV18,11,TRBJ1-4,ASSGRFGEKLF
TRBV28,13,TRBJ2-5,ASSFGTGVGETQY
TRBV5-1,15,TRBJ2-1,ASSLVQRVRSTNEQF